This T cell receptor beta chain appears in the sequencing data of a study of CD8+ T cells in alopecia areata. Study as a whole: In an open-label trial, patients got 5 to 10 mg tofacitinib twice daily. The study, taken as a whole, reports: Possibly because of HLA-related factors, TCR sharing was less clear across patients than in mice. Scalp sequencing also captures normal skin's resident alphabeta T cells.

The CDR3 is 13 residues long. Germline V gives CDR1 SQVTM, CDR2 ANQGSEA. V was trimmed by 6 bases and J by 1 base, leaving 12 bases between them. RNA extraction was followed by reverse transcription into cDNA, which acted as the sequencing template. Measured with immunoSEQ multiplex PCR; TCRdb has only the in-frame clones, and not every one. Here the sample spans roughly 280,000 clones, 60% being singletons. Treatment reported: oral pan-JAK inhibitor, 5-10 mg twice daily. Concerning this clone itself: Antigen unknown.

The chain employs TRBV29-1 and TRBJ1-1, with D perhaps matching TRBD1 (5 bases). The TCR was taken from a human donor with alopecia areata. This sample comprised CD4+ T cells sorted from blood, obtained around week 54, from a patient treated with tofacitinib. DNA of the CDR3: TGCAGCGTCGCCGGGACGAGGAACACTGAAGCTTTCTTT. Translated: CSVAGTRNTEAFF.